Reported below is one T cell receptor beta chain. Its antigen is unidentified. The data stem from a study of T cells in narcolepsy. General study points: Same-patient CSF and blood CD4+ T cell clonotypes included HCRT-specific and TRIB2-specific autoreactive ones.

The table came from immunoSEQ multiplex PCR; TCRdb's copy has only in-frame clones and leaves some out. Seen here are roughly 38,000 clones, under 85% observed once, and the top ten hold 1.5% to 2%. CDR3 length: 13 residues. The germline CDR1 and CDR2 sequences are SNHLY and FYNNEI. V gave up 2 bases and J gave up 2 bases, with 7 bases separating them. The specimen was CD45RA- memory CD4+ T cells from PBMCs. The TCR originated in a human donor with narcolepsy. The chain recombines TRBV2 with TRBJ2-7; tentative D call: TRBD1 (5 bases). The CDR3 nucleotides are TGTGCCAGCAGTGAACAGGGCACCTACGAGCAGTACTTC. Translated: CASSEQGTYEQYF.